These 30 T cell receptor beta chains were sequenced from one sample in a study of neurological immune-mediated disorders (dated by TCRdb to the late 2010s). Library construction relied on 5' RACE. This sample was sequenced with an Illumina HiSeq 2500. TCRdb reanalyzed the raw reads on its own, using fastp at Q25 for trimming and MiXCR for clone calling, and kept in-frame beta chains. Records with the same CDR3 protein are collapsed into one entry carrying the most frequent genes and DNA. This sample gives about 40,000 distinct CDR3 sequences in total; 13% to 15% of them show up just once. 27% of the sample comes from the top ten. The sample was PBMCs. These receptors came from a woman in her forties or fifties with HTLV-1-associated myelopathy (HAM/TSP).

There are many counts of this clonotype. The chain couples TRBV6-5 to TRBJ1-2; weak D call: TRBD1 (5 bases). Germline CDR1 reads MNHEY; CDR2 reads SVGAGI. CDR3 length: 16 residues. Deletions cut 4 bases from V and 0 bases from J, with 15 bases between. In DNA, the CDR3 is TGTGCCAGCAGTTCGGCGGGGCAGGACTCTAACTATGGCTACACCTTC. Its protein is CASSSAGQDSNYGYTF.

This clonotype was recorded at least ten times. This chain uses TRBV7-8 with TRBJ2-1, with no clear D. Germline CDR1 and CDR2: SGHVS and FQNEAQ. The CDR3 is made up of 16 amino acids. V was shortened by 0 bases and J by 4 bases, with 13 bases between the two germline ends. CDR3 nucleotide sequence: TGTGCCAGCAGCTTAGCGCATACCCGTCGATACAATGAGCAGTTCTTC. Its protein is CASSLAHTRRYNEQFF.

This clonotype was detected many times. The DNA for the CDR3 is TGCGCCAGCAGCAGAGCGGGGGACACCTACAATGAGCAGTTCTTC. This sequence encodes CASSRAGDTYNEQFF. V is TRBV5-1 and J is TRBJ2-1; 8 nucleotides line up with TRBD2. CDR1 SGHRS and CDR2 YFSETQ come from the germline V gene. This CDR3 spans 15 amino acids. J was trimmed by 2 bases and V by 4 bases; bases with no gene match: 5.

This clonotype was seen many times. The chain links TRBV13 to TRBJ2-7; no definite D call. This CDR3 has 13 amino acids. Per germline, CDR1 PRHDT and CDR2 FYEKMQ (reference sequence). Trimming shortened V by 1 base and J by 6 bases, and 10 bases separated the two germline ends. The CDR3 DNA sequence: TGTGCCAGCAGCTTAGTTGGTCTGATCGAGCAGTACTTC. Its protein is CASSLVGLIEQYF. Looking up the rest from reference TRBV13 and TRBJ2-7 gives the full variable domain: AAGVIQSPRHLIKEKRETATLKCYPIPRHDTVYWYQQGPGQDPQFLISFYEKMQSDKGSIPDRFSAQQFSDYHSELNMSSLELGDSALYFCASSLVGLIEQYFGPGTRLTVT.

This clonotype was seen many times. An end of the junction does not agree with germline; a read error may underlie this. The CDR3, as DNA: TGTGCTAGCAGCCAGGGGACAGTCCAAGAGACCCAGTACTTC. Protein product: CASSQGTVQETQYF. This chain joins TRBV7-7 and TRBJ2-5; 7 positions match TRBD1. CDR1 SSHAT and CDR2 FNYEAQ come from the germline V gene (reference sequence). This CDR3 has 14 amino acids.

This clonotype was counted many times. The chain is built from TRBV4-1 and TRBJ1-1; D is possibly TRBD1 (6 bases). Germline V lookup: CDR1 MGHRA, CDR2 YSYEKL. V was cut by 1 base and J by 0 bases, with 15 bases left in between. This CDR3 comprises 17 residues. Written as DNA, the CDR3 is TGCGCCAGCAGCCAAGTGGGGGCAGGGTCAATGAACACTGAAGCTTTCTTT. This codes for CASSQVGAGSMNTEAFF.

Details on this clonotype: The germline gene is not matched at one end of the junction; a read error may be the cause. V usage is TRBV5-1 and J usage is TRBJ2-1; 9 bases line up with TRBD2. CDR1 is SGHRS and CDR2 is YFSETQ in the germline V gene. The CDR3 totals 17 residues. The CDR3 region is CASSPGTLAGVNNEQIF. The CDR3 coding sequence is TGCGCCAGCAGCCCGGGTACTTTAGCGGGGGTAAACAATGAGCAGATCTTC.

This clonotype was seen ten or more times. The chain carries TRBV2 and TRBJ1-1; D ambiguous. The length of the CDR3 is 13 residues. Germline V lookup: CDR1 SNHLY, CDR2 FYNNEI. Trimming took off 5 bases at V and 7 bases at J, with 14 bases between the two ends. This CDR3 is CASSRTENHEAFF. The DNA of the CDR3 is TGTGCCAGCAGTAGGACGGAGAATCATGAAGCTTTCTTT.

The rearrangement links TRBV15 to TRBJ2-4; D call uncertain. The ends were cut back, 3 bases at V and 8 bases at J, with 14 bases in the middle. Germline V gives CDR1 LNHNV, CDR2 YYDKDF (reference sequence). This CDR3 is built from 14 residues. CDR3 in DNA: TGTGCCACCAGCAGGGCCCCCCAAAAGGACATTCAGTACTTC. Its translation: CATSRAPQKDIQYF.

This rearrangement joins TRBV12-3 or TRBV12-4 to TRBJ2-6; D is possibly TRBD1 (5 bases). The CDR3 totals 13 residues. Trimming took off 5 bases at V and 19 bases at J, with 21 bases between the two ends. CDR3 region: CASSTSGANVITF. For the CDR3, the DNA is TGTGCCAGCAGTACCTCTGGGGCCAACGTCATTACTTTC.

This clonotype has ten or more counts. The chain uses TRBV7-2 and TRBJ2-7; no firm D call. Germline CDR1 is SGHTA and CDR2 is FQGNSA. There are 16 residues in the CDR3. The ends were cut back, 5 bases at V and 6 bases at J, with 23 bases in the middle. The CDR3, as DNA: TGTGCCAGCAGCCCCCGTTTAGGGTTAGTTACGGGCGAGCAGTACTTC. Encoded protein: CASSPRLGLVTGEQYF.

This clonotype was recorded at least ten times. The chain employs TRBV12-3 or TRBV12-4 and TRBJ1-2, with 10 bases fitting TRBD1. With V trimmed by 3 bases and J by 5 bases, 3 bases remained unmatched. The CDR3 has 14 residues. This CDR3 reads CASSFRTGGYGYTF. The DNA for the CDR3 is TGTGCCAGCAGTTTTCGGACAGGGGGATATGGCTACACCTTC.

This clonotype appeared many times. The rearrangement joins TRBV11-1 to TRBJ2-4, with D tentatively TRBD1 (6 bases). The V and J ends lost 3 bases and 3 bases respectively, with 9 bases between them. Germline CDR1 is SGHAT and CDR2 is FQDESV (reference sequence). CDR3 length equals 14 residues. The CDR3 reads CASSLVGGKNIQYF. For the CDR3, the DNA is TGTGCCAGCAGCTTGGTAGGGGGCAAAAACATTCAGTACTTC.

The rearrangement links TRBV7-2 to TRBJ1-5; 8 bases fit TRBD1. The CDR3 has 17 amino acids. The J segment lost 6 bases and the V segment lost 0 bases, leaving 10 bases of the junction unmatched. CDR1 SGHTA and CDR2 FQGNSA come from the germline V gene. This CDR3 is CASSLALGQGGGQPQHF. CDR3 sequence (DNA): TGTGCCAGCAGCTTAGCCCTAGGACAGGGTGGGGGTCAGCCCCAGCATTTT. The full variable domain, completed using reference TRBV7-2 and TRBJ1-5, is GAGVSQSPSNKVTEKGKDVELRCDPISGHTALYWYRQSLGQGLEFLIYFQGNSAPDKSGLPSDRFSAERTGGSVSTLTIQRTQQEDSAVYLCASSLALGQGGGQPQHFGDGTRLSIL.

A few counts support this clonotype. The rearrangement uses TRBV7-2 and TRBJ1-5; D possibly corresponds to TRBD1 (5 bases). Germline CDR1 and CDR2: SGHTA and FQGNSA. Trimming pared 1 base from V and 11 bases from J, leaving 9 bases between. This CDR3 contains 12 residues. CDR3 protein: CASSLVRGSQHF. CDR3 DNA sequence: TGTGCCAGCAGCTTAGTTCGGGGGTCCCAGCATTTT.

This clonotype was counted ten times or more. This chain uses TRBV7-2 with TRBJ2-2; TRBD1 matches 8 bases. The CDR3 is made up of 16 amino acids. Germline V gene lookup returns CDR1 SGHTA and CDR2 FQGNSA. V lost 1 base and J lost 4; bases outside the gene matches: 5. This CDR3 reads CASSLDGTGATGELFF. The DNA for the CDR3 is TGTGCCAGCAGCTTAGACGGGACAGGAGCCACCGGGGAGCTGTTTTTT. Full variable domain (outside the CDR3, taken from reference TRBV7-2 and TRBJ2-2): GAGVSQSPSNKVTEKGKDVELRCDPISGHTALYWYRQSLGQGLEFLIYFQGNSAPDKSGLPSDRFSAERTGGSVSTLTIQRTQQEDSAVYLCASSLDGTGATGELFFGEGSRLTVL.

This clonotype was counted ten times or more. DNA for the CDR3: TGCAGCGTTGGCGGGGGGGCCAATGAGCAGTTCTTC. Translated: CSVGGGANEQFF. This chain connects TRBV29-1 to TRBJ2-1, with 9 positions matching TRBD2. CDR3 length equals 12 residues. Per germline, CDR1 SQVTM and CDR2 ANQGSEA. V gave up 4 bases and J gave up 6 bases; unmatched junction bases: 1.

V is TRBV20-1 and J is TRBJ2-2, with D hard to call. The germline V and J ends were trimmed by 3 bases and 4 bases, with 12 bases remaining between them. This CDR3 has 14 residues. In germline, CDR1 is DFQATT, CDR2 SNEGSKA (reference sequence). In DNA, the CDR3 is TGCAGTGCTAGTAGGCAGGTAGCCACCGGGGAGCTGTTTTTT. Its translation: CSASRQVATGELFF.

This clonotype has at least ten counts. The chain has TRBV12-3 or TRBV12-4 and TRBJ2-7; no reliable D call. This CDR3 has 13 residues. V was cut by 1 base and J by 6 bases, with 10 bases left in between. The CDR3 spells CASSLGVTGEQYF. In DNA, the CDR3 is TGTGCCAGCAGTTTAGGCGTAACCGGCGAGCAGTACTTC.

This clonotype turned up a few times. The chain carries TRBV7-9 and TRBJ1-1; D might be TRBD1 (5 bases). The CDR3 runs 19 residues. Germline V gives CDR1 SEHNR, CDR2 FQNEAQ (reference sequence). V lost 1 base and J lost 0, with 21 bases in between. CDR3 loop: CASSLGQTDNMRMNTEAFF. CDR3 bases: TGTGCCAGCAGCTTAGGGCAGACAGACAATATGCGTATGAACACTGAAGCTTTCTTT.

This clonotype was observed at least ten times. V is TRBV6-2 or TRBV6-3 and J is TRBJ2-3, with D uncertain. The ends were cut back, 0 bases at V and 0 bases at J, with 7 bases in the middle. In germline, CDR1 is MNHEY, CDR2 SVGEGT. The CDR3 is made up of 15 amino acids. CDR3 nucleotides: TGTGCCAGCAGTTACTCAGAACAGAGCACAGATACGCAGTATTTT. Amino acid sequence: CASSYSEQSTDTQYF.

Ten or more counts support this clonotype. V and J are TRBV4-1 and TRBJ2-5, with 9 positions matching TRBD1. V was pared by 0 bases and J by 5 bases, with 10 bases of the junction left unmatched. The CDR3 is made up of 17 amino acids. Germline V gives CDR1 MGHRA, CDR2 YSYEKL. CDR3 sequence reads: CASSQEEQGAMGETQYF. The CDR3 nucleotides are TGCGCCAGCAGCCAAGAGGAACAGGGGGCAATGGGGGAGACCCAGTACTTC.

The V gene is TRBV18, the J gene TRBJ1-1; D is perhaps TRBD1 (5 bases). This CDR3 is 17 amino acids long. Germline V gene data show CDR1 as KGHSH and CDR2 as LQKENI. V was trimmed by 2 bases and J by 1 base, leaving 17 bases between them. The CDR3 protein is CASSPMGGGRANTEAFF. CDR3 sequence (DNA): TGTGCCAGCTCACCAATGGGTGGCGGCAGGGCGAACACTGAAGCTTTCTTT.

This clonotype was seen a few times. The V and J genes are TRBV25-1 and TRBJ2-5, with 7 bases lining up with TRBD2. The CDR3 consists of 19 residues. The V gene's germline CDR1 is MGHDK and CDR2 SYGVNS. The V and J ends lost 2 bases and 5 bases, in that order; junction bases with no gene match: 20. CDR3 residues: CASSEPLRTRSLRVETQYF. The CDR3 DNA follows: TGTGCCAGCAGTGAACCCCTCCGGACTAGGTCTCTTAGAGTGGAGACCCAGTACTTC.

This clonotype appeared many times. The rearrangement uses TRBV5-1 and TRBJ1-1, with D uncertain. V was pared by 1 base and J by 1 base, with 8 bases between. The CDR3 covers 14 residues. CDR1 and CDR2 (germline): SGHRS, YFSETQ. The CDR3 DNA reads as TGCGCCAGCAGCTTGTATACGGAGAACACTGAAGCTTTCTTT. It specifies CASSLYTENTEAFF.

The sample holds many counts of this clonotype. The rearrangement uses TRBV7-2 and TRBJ2-2; TRBD1 is a possible D gene (6 bases). CDR3 length: 17 amino acids. V shed 0 bases and J shed 5 bases, with 16 bases lying between them. Germline V gene sequence: CDR1 SGHTA, CDR2 FQGNSA. Here the CDR3 reads CASSLAGATRGTGELFF. Here the CDR3 DNA reads TGTGCCAGCAGCTTAGCCGGGGCAACAAGGGGGACCGGGGAGCTGTTTTTT.

This clonotype was picked up many times. This chain links TRBV19 with TRBJ2-3; 8 bases line up with TRBD1. V was pared by 8 bases and J by 3 bases, with 7 bases of the junction left unmatched. CDR3 size: 14 residues. CDR1 is LNHDA, CDR2 SQIVND, per germline (reference sequence). Here the CDR3 reads CASGDRLGTDTQYF. The DNA of the CDR3 is TGTGCCAGTGGGGACAGGCTTGGTACAGATACGCAGTATTTT.

This clonotype was detected ten times or more. V usage is TRBV28 and J usage is TRBJ2-5, with D unclear. This CDR3 comprises 14 residues. Per germline, CDR1 MDHEN and CDR2 SYDVKM. V was cut by 3 bases and J by 4 bases, with 12 bases left in between. Written as DNA, the CDR3 is TGTGCCAGCAGTTTGGTGGCCCCGGGAGAGACCCAGTACTTC. Protein product: CASSLVAPGETQYF.

Note on this clonotype: An end of the junction does not agree with germline; a read error may underlie this. The chain carries TRBV4-3 and TRBJ1-5; TRBD1 might be the D (5 bases). The CDR3 loop spans 14 amino acids. From germline, CDR1 is LGHNA and CDR2 YSLEER. Here the CDR3 reads CASSRDPRNKPQHF. The CDR3 region has the DNA TGCGCCAGCAGCCGGGACCCCCGCAATAAGCCCCAGCATTTT.

This clonotype was recorded many times. The chain recombines TRBV6-1 with TRBJ1-4; D remains ambiguous. Trimming removed 2 bases at V and 3 bases at J, with 7 bases between. The CDR3 loop spans 14 amino acids. Germline V CDR1 and CDR2: MNHNS, SASEGT. The CDR3 region is CASSERAANEKLFF. The CDR3 nucleotides are TGTGCCAGCAGTGAACGGGCGGCTAATGAAAAACTGTTTTTT.